This TCR beta chain appears in the sequencing data of a study of human T cells and chemical hapten exposure. Study overall: 2% DPC applied to a roughly 2 cm by roughly 2 cm arm area sensitized donors. Study observations and caveats: Expanded TCRs clustered into significantly more large CDR3 similarity groups than controls, the analysis revealed.

Time point in this sample: patch test 3, about 24 weeks after DPC sensitization. Described treatment: therapeutic diphenylcyclopropenone sensitization with weekly scalp DPC. This clonotype was seen ten or more times. Its antigen remains unidentified. The CDR3 runs 14 residues. V lost 2 bases, J lost 0 bases, and 5 bases lay in between. Germline-derived CDR1 and CDR2 are MNHNY and SVGAGI (reference sequence). It was the library that attached unique molecular identifiers to individual cDNA molecules. Using its own MiXCR run on the RACE reads, TCRdb lists one record per CDR3 protein. The sample records some 84,000 distinct CDR3 sequences, roughly a tenth being singletons.

This TCR was recovered from a woman aged 50 to 60 with alopecia areata. Some clones in this sample may be carry-over from other donors' samples. This specimen was whole blood, taken in connection with sensitization to the hapten diphenylcyclopropenone (DPC). This chain joins TRBV6-6 and TRBJ1-5; D is unresolved. CDR3 residues: CASSYGNSNQPQHF. The CDR3 DNA reads TGTGCCAGCAGTTACGGGAATAGCAATCAGCCCCAGCATTTT.